This is a list of T cell receptor beta chains from one sample in a study of blood T cell repertoires in COVID-19. TCRdb's copy holds only in-frame clones and misses some; the assay was immunoSEQ multiplex PCR. This sample yields 250,000 to 350,000 clones, of which more than 80% are seen a single time; about 3% belongs to the top ten. Sequencing was carried out using peripheral blood. These receptors all come from a woman in her twenties or thirties with active or convalescent COVID-19. CDR3s include the opening cysteine and the closing phenylalanine or tryptophan. Fields, in order: clone size, D gene, V gene, J gene, CDR3 DNA, CDR3 protein. D genes are given only for firm matches. Clone size is given for some rows only: seen once, a few or many times, or a class if the clone is expanded.

once,NA,TRBV27,TRBJ1-2,TGTGCCAGCAGTTTAGTCAGGGGCTCCCCAACTTACACCTTC,CASSLVRGSPTYTF
NA,NA,TRBV29-1,TRBJ1-1,TGCAGCGTTGCGGGGGGGGCCCTGAACACTGAAGCTTTCTTT,CSVAGGALNTEAFF
NA,TRBD1,TRBV5-1,TRBJ1-3,TGCGCCAGCAGCTTGGACTTGGGACAGGGAGGAAACACCATATATTTT,CASSLDLGQGGNTIYF
NA,NA,TRBV7-9,TRBJ1-2,TGTGCCAGCAGCCCAAGGGATTGGGGAGTACATGGCTACACCTTC,CASSPRDWGVHGYTF
NA,NA,TRBV5-4,TRBJ1-1,TGTGCCAGCAGCTTGGCAGGTCAGACTGAAGCTTTCTTT,CASSLAGQTEAFF
NA,NA,TRBV9,TRBJ2-3,TGTGCCAGCAGCGTCGGGACAGATACGCAGTATTTT,CASSVGTDTQYF
NA,TRBD1,TRBV9,TRBJ2-7,TGTGCCAGCAGCAAATCCGGGACAGGGACCTACGAGCAGTACTTC,CASSKSGTGTYEQYF
NA,TRBD2,TRBV5-6,TRBJ2-3,TGTGCCAGCAGCTTGAGGGGAGCGGGGCTACCTACGCAGTATTTT,CASSLRGAGLPTQYF
few,NA,TRBV5-1,TRBJ2-2,TGCGCCAGCAGCTTTGCGGGCTCTAACACCGGGGAGCTGTTTTTT,CASSFAGSNTGELFF
NA,TRBD1,TRBV10-3,TRBJ1-6,TGTGCCACCACCCGTAGTCCGGGACAGGGGGGTTCACCCCTCCACTTT,CATTRSPGQGGSPLHF
once,TRBD1,TRBV9,TRBJ1-6,TGTGCCAGCAGCGCGGACAGGGTTGGACCCCTCCACTTT,CASSADRVGPLHF
NA,NA,TRBV6-1,TRBJ1-6,TGTGCCAGCAGTGAGAGAGCCGGGGGAGATTCACCCCTCCACTTT,CASSERAGGDSPLHF
once,TRBD2,TRBV18,TRBJ2-7,TGTGCCAGCTCACCACCCCGGGGGGGGAACTCCTACGAGCAGTACTTC,CASSPPRGGNSYEQYF
few,NA,TRBV14,TRBJ1-3,TGTGCCAGCAGCCCCCTAGGACAGACCTCTGGAAACACCATATATTTT,CASSPLGQTSGNTIYF
NA,TRBD1,TRBV11-2,TRBJ1-5,TGTGCCAGCAGCTCCGACAGGGGGAGCAATCAGCCCCAGCATTTT,CASSSDRGSNQPQHF
NA,TRBD1,TRBV6-5,TRBJ1-1,TGTGCCAGCAGAGGGGCAGGGGGGAACACTGAAGCTTTCTTT,CASRGAGGNTEAFF
NA,TRBD1,TRBV7-9,TRBJ1-6,TGTGCCAGCAGAGAACAGGGGGCGAAGAATTCACCCCTCCACTTT,CASREQGAKNSPLHF
once,NA,TRBV7-9,TRBJ2-5,TGTGCCAGCAGCCCGGGGGTTCAAGAGACCCAGTACTTC,CASSPGVQETQYF
once,NA,TRBV6-2/TRBV6-3,TRBJ2-4,TGTGCCAGCAGTTACTCGAGGGCAGGTGGTGGAGACATTCAGTACTTC,CASSYSRAGGGDIQYF
NA,TRBD2,TRBV7-9,TRBJ2-5,TGTGCCAGCAGCTTAATCGCTAGCGGGGGAGGGGAGACCCAGTACTTC,CASSLIASGGGETQYF
NA,NA,TRBV7-3,TRBJ2-3,TGTGCCAGCAGCTTAAGCTACTACTGCATGGATTTT,CASSLSYYCMDF
NA,NA,TRBV30,TRBJ2-7,TGTGCCTGGAGTACAGGGTCGGGCTACGAGCAGTACTTC,CAWSTGSGYEQYF
NA,NA,TRBV9,TRBJ2-5,TGTGCCAGCAGCGTAGATGGCAGCGACCAAGAGACCCAGTACTTC,CASSVDGSDQETQYF
once,TRBD2,TRBV6-2/TRBV6-3,TRBJ2-1,TGTGCCAGCAGTCCCCGAAAGCGGGGGGGCGTGATAAAAAATGAGCAGTTCTTC,CASSPRKRGGVIKNEQFF
NA,TRBD2,TRBV7-9,TRBJ2-3,TGTGCCAGCAGCCCCCCCCCGGGACTAGCGGTAACAGATACGCAGTATTTT,CASSPPPGLAVTDTQYF
few,TRBD2,TRBV5-4,TRBJ2-1,TGTGCCAGCAGCCCGCCCGGGACTACCCATGTATCTGAGCAGTTCTTC,CASSPPGTTHVSEQFF
NA,TRBD1,TRBV4-3,TRBJ2-7,TGCGCCAGCAGCCAAGATCTCACAGGGGCCTACGAGCAGTACTTC,CASSQDLTGAYEQYF